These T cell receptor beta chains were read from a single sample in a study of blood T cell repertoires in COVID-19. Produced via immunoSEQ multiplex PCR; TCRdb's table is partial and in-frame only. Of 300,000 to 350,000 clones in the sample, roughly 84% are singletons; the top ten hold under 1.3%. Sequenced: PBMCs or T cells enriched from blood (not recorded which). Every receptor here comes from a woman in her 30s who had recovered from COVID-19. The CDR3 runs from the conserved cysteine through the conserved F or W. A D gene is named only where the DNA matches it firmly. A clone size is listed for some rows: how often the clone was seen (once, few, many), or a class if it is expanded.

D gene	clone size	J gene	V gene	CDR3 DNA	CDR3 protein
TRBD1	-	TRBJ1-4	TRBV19	TGTGCCAGTAGTTCGACAGGGGATGAAAAACTGTTTTTT	CASSSTGDEKLFF
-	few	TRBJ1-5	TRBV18	TGTGCCAGCTCACCACTGGGGGGGGAGCCCCAGCATTTT	CASSPLGGEPQHF
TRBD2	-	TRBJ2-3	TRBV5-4	TGTGCCAGCAGCTTGGTACGAGCGGGGGGCACAGATACGCAGTATTTT	CASSLVRAGGTDTQYF
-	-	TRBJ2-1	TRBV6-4	TGTGCCAGCAGTGAGACCGGGAGCTCCTACAATGAGCAGTTCTTC	CASSETGSSYNEQFF
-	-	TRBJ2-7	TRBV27	TGTGCCAGCAGTCGACAGTCACCTCCCTACGAGCAGTACTTC	CASSRQSPPYEQYF
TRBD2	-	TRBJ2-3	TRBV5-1	TGCGCCAGCAGCCTAAGGACTAGCGGGGGCACAGATACGCAGTATTTT	CASSLRTSGGTDTQYF
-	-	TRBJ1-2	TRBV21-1	TGTGCCAGCAGCAACTGGTACAGGGGGCGTTGGAGCTATGGCTACACCTTC	CASSNWYRGRWSYGYTF
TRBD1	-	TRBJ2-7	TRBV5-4	TGTGCCAGCAGAGGGGACAGGGGTTACGAGCAGTACTTC	CASRGDRGYEQYF
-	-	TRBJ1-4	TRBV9	TGTGCCAGCAGCGTAGACTCTCAGGGAAGGAAACTGTTTTTT	CASSVDSQGRKLFF
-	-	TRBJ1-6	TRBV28	TGTGCCAGCAGTCCCACAGGGTTTAGAAATTCACCCCTCCACTTT	CASSPTGFRNSPLHF
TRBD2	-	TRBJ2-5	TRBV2	TGTGCCAGCAGTGGCACTTTAGCGGGTCTCCAAGAGACCCAGTACTTC	CASSGTLAGLQETQYF